Here is one TCR beta chain with its context. Its antigen is unknown. Each sample's TCRB immunosequencing used around 0.45 micrograms of biopsy DNA. The protocol was immunoSEQ multiplex PCR, while the TCRdb copy is restricted to in-frame clones and leaves out a portion. The sample has some 27,000 clones, around 77% seen once. The CDR3 runs to 16 residues. V gave up 5 bases and J gave up 3 bases; unmatched junction bases: 8. The germline V gene encodes CDR1 LNHDA and CDR2 SQIVND (reference sequence). The data were obtained in a study of T cell repertoires in ileal Crohn's disease. Overall study context: Operated complications were stricturing disease (about 60%) and penetrating disease (about 40%).

Study-wide results and caveats: Active smokers at surgery had more clonal expansions than non-smokers.

The specimen sequenced was ileal tissue. V gene TRBV19 combines with J gene TRBJ2-5, with 11 positions matching TRBD2. The origin of this receptor is an adult with Crohn's disease. The DNA for the CDR3 is TGTGCCAGTAGTCCAACAGGGACTAGCGGAGAAGAGACCCAGTACTTC. Translation gives CASSPTGTSGEETQYF.